Presented here are 3 T cell receptor beta chains from one specimen sequenced in a study of siplizumab effects on memory and regulatory T cells. Clones were read by immunoSEQ multiplex PCR, and TCRdb kept only the in-frame ones, dropping some. The sample includes around 100,000 clones, approximately 92% seen only once; the top ten take roughly 2.5%. Sequenced: CD4+ T cells sorted from blood. These receptors were taken from a human donor in good health. Some clones in this sample may be carry-over from other donors' samples.

The J gene is TRBJ2-2, the V gene TRBV5-4, with 10 positions matching TRBD2. Germline CDR1 reads SGHNT; CDR2 reads YYREEE (reference sequence). The CDR3 has 15 amino acids. Trimming at V came to 2 bases and at J to 7 bases, leaving 5 bases not matched to a gene. The chain's CDR3 is CASSFTSGTGGELFF. CDR3 sequence (DNA): TGTGCCAGCAGCTTCACTAGCGGGACGGGCGGGGAGCTGTTTTTT.

This sequence joins TRBV12-5 and TRBJ1-5; D gene uncertain. Germline V CDR1 and CDR2: LGHNT, FRNRAP. The V gene lost 3 bases and the J gene lost 0 bases, with 3 bases spanning the gap. The CDR3 is 13 residues long. The chain's CDR3 is CASGFNSNQPQHF. DNA for the CDR3: TGTGCTAGTGGTTTTAATAGCAATCAGCCCCAGCATTTT.

The rearrangement joins TRBV7-2 to TRBJ1-2, with D maybe TRBD1 (5 bases). In germline, CDR1 is SGHTA, CDR2 FQGNSA. The V end was cut by 1 base, the J end by 5 bases, with 11 bases between. The CDR3 runs to 14 residues. The CDR3 DNA sequence: TGTGCCAGCAGCTTAGAGACAGCCTTTTATGGCTACACCTTC. It yields the protein CASSLETAFYGYTF.